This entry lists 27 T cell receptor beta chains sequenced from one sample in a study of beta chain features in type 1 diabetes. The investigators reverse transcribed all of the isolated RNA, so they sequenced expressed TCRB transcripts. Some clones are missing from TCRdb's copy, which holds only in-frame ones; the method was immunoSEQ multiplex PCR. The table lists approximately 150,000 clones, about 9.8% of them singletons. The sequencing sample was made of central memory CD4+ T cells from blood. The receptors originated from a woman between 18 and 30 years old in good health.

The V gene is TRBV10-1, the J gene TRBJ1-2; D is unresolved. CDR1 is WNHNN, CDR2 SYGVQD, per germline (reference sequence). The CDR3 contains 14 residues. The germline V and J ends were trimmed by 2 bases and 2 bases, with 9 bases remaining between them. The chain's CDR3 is CASSETVQNYGYTF. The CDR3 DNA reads TGCGCCAGCAGTGAGACGGTTCAAAACTATGGCTACACCTTC.

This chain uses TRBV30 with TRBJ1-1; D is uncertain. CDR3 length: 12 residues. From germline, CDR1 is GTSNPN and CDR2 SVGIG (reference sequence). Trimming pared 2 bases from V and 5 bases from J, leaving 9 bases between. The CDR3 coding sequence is TGTGCCTGGAGTCGACTAGGGACTGAAGCTTTCTTT. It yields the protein CAWSRLGTEAFF.

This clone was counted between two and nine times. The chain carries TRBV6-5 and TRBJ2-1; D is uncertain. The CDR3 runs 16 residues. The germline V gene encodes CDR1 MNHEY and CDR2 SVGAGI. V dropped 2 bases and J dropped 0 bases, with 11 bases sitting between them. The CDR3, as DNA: TGTGCCAGCAGTTACGATGCTACGAGCTCCTACAATGAGCAGTTCTTC. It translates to CASSYDATSSYNEQFF.

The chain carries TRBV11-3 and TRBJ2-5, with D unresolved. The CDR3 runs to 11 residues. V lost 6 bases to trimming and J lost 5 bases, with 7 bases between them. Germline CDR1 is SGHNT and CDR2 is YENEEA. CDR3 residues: CASRLSETQYF. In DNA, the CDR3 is TGTGCCAGCAGGCTTAGCGAGACCCAGTACTTC.

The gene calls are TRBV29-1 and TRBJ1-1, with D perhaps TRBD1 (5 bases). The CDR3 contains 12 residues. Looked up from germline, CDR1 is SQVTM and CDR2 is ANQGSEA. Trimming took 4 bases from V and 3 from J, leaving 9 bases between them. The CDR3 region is CSVGQMDTEAFF. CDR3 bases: TGCAGCGTTGGACAGATGGACACTGAAGCTTTCTTT.

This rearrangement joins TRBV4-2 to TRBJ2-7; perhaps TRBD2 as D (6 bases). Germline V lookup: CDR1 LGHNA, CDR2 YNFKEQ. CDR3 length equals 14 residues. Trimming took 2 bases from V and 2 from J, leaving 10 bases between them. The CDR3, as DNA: TGTGCCAGCAGCCAATTGGGACTTGCCTACGAGCAGTACTTC. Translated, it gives CASSQLGLAYEQYF.

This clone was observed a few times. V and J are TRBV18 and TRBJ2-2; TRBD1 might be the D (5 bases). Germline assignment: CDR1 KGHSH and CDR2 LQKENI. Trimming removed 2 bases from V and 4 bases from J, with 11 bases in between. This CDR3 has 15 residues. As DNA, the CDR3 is TGTGCCAGCTCACCAAGGTCAGGGATCACCGGGGAGCTGTTTTTT. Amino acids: CASSPRSGITGELFF.

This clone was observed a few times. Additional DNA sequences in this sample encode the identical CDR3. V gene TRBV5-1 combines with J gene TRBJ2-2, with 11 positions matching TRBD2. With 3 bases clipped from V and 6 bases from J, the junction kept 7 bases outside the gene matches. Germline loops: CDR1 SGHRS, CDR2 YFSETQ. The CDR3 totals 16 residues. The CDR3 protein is CASSSTSGMRAGELFF. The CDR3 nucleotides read TGCGCCAGCAGCTCGACTAGCGGGATGCGGGCCGGGGAGCTGTTTTTT.

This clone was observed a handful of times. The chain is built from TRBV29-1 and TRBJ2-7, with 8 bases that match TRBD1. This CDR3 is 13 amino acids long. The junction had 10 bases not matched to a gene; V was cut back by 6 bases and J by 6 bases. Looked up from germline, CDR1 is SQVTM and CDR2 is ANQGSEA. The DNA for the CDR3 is TGCAGCGTCGCTTGGACAGGGAGAGGCGAGCAGTACTTC. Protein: CSVAWTGRGEQYF.

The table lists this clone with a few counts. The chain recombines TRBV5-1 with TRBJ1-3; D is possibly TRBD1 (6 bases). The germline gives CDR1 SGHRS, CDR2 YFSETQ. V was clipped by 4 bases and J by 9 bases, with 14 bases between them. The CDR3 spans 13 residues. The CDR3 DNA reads TGCGCCAGCAGCCCGGAGATAGGGGGCACCATATATTTT. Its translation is CASSPEIGGTIYF.

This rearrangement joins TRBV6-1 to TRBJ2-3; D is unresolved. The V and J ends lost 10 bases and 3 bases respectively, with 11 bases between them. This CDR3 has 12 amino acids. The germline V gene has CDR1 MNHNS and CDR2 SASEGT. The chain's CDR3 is CATAVLTDTQYF. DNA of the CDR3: TGTGCCACGGCAGTACTAACAGATACGCAGTATTTT.

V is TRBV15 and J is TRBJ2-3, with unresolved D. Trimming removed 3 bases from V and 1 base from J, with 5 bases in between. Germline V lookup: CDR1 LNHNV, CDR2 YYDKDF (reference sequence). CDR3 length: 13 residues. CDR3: CATSRQGTDTQYF. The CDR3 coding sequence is TGTGCCACCAGCAGGCAGGGCACAGATACGCAGTATTTT.

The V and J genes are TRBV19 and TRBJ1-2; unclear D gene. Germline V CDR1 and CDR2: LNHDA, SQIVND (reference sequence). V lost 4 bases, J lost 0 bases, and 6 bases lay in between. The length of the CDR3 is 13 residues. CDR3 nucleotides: TGTGCCAGTAGTAGGAGGGCTAACTATGGCTACACCTTC. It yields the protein CASSRRANYGYTF.

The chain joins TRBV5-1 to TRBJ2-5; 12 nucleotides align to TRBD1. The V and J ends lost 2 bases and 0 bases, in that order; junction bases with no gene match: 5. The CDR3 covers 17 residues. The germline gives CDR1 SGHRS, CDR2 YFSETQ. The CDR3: CASSFGDRGHNQETQYF. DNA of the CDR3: TGCGCCAGCAGCTTTGGGGACAGGGGGCACAACCAAGAGACCCAGTACTTC.

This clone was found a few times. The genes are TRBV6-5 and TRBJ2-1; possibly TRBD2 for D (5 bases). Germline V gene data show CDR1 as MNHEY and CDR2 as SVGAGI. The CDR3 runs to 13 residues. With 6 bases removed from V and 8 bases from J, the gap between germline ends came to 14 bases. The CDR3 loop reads CASRIAWEHEQFF. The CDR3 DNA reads TGTGCCAGCAGGATCGCCTGGGAGCATGAGCAGTTCTTC.

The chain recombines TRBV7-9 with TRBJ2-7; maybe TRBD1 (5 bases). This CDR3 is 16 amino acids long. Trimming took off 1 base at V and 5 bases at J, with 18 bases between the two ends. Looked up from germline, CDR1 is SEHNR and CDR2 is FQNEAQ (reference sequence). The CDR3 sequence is CASSLVGASLEDEQYF. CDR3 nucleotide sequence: TGTGCCAGCAGCTTAGTAGGGGCGAGCCTCGAGGACGAGCAGTACTTC.

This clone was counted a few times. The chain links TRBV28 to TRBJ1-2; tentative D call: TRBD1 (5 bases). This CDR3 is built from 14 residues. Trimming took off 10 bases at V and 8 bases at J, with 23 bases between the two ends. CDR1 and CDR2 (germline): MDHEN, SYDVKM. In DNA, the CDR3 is TGTGCCACTCCAGAGAGTAGGGGATCAGGCGGCTACACCTTC. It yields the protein CATPESRGSGGYTF.

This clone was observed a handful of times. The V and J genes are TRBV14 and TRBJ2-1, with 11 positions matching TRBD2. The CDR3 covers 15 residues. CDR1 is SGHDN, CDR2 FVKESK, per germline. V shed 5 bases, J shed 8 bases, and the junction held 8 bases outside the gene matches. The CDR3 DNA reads TGTGCCAGCAGCTTCGGACTAGCGGGTTTTGATGAGCAGTTCTTC. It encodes CASSFGLAGFDEQFF.

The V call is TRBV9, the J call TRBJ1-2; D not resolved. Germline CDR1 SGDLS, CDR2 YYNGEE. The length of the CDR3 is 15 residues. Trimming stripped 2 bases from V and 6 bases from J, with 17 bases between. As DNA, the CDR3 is TGTGCCAGCAGCGTGCGTCCGTTACCCGTTGATGGCTACACCTTC. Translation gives CASSVRPLPVDGYTF. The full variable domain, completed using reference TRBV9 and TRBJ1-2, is DSGVTQTPKHLITATGQRVTLRCSPRSGDLSVYWYQQSLDQGLQFLIQYYNGEERAKGNILERFSAQQFPDLHSELNLSSLELGDSALYFCASSVRPLPVDGYTFGSGTRLTVV.

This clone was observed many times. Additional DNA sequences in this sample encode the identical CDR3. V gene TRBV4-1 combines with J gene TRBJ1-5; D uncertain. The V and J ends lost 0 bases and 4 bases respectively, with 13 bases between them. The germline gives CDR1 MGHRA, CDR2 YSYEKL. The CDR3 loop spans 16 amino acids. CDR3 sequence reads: CASSQDGGIGNQPQHF. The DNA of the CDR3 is TGCGCCAGCAGCCAAGATGGCGGGATTGGAAATCAGCCCCAGCATTTT.

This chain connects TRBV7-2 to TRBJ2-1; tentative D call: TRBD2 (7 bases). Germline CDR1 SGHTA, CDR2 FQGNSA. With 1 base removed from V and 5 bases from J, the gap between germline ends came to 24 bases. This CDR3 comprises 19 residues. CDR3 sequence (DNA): TGTGCCAGCAGCTTAGATCCGGGGGGCGCCGCGGGTTTGGACAATGAGCAGTTCTTC. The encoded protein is CASSLDPGGAAGLDNEQFF.

The CDR3 coding sequence is TGTGCCAGCACCTCCGGACTAGCGGACTCCTACGAGCAGTACTTC. Its protein is CASTSGLADSYEQYF. The gene calls are TRBV18 and TRBJ2-7, with TRBD2 identical over 10 bases. The CDR3 loop spans 15 amino acids. With 8 bases clipped from V and 0 bases from J, the junction kept 7 bases outside the gene matches. Germline assignment: CDR1 KGHSH and CDR2 LQKENI.

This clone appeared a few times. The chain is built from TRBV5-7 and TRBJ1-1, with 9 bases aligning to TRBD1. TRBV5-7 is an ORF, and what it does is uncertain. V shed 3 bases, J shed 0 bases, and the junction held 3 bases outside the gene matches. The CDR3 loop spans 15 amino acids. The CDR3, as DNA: TGTGCCAGCAGCTCAGGACAGGGGCTGAACACTGAAGCTTTCTTT. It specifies CASSSGQGLNTEAFF.

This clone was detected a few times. The CDR3, as DNA: TGTGCCAGCAGCTTATGGGACAGCCTGAACACTGAAGCTTTCTTT. It yields the protein CASSLWDSLNTEAFF. The chain has TRBV7-9 and TRBJ1-1, with TRBD1 matching over 7 bases. V lost 2 bases to trimming and J lost 0 bases; unmatched junction nucleotides: 3. The CDR3 is 15 amino acids. Per germline, CDR1 SEHNR and CDR2 FQNEAQ (reference sequence).

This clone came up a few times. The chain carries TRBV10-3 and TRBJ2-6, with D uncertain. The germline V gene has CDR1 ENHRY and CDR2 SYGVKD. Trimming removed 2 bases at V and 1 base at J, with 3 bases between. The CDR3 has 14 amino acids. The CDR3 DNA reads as TGTGCCATCAGTGAGCCTTCTGGGGCCAACGTCCTGACTTTC. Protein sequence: CAISEPSGANVLTF.

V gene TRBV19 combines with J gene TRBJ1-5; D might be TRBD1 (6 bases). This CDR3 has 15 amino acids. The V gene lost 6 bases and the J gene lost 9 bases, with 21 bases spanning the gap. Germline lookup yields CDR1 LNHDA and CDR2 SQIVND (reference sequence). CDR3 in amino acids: CASSPDSGQLWPQHF. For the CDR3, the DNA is TGTGCCAGTAGCCCCGATTCGGGACAACTTTGGCCCCAGCATTTT.

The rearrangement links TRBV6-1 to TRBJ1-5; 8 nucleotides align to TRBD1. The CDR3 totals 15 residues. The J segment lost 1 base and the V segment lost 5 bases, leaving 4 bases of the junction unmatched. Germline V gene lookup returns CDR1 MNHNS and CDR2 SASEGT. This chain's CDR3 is CASSTRTGSNQPQHF. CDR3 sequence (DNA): TGTGCCAGCAGTACCAGGACAGGGAGCAATCAGCCCCAGCATTTT.